This T cell receptor (beta chain) was identified during a study of cytomegalovirus exposure and HLA in healthy donors. The study, taken as a whole, reports: Reports described diagnosis of cytomegalovirus status by the classifier as highly specific and sensitive. Several V segments, TRBV6-2 and TRBV6-3 among them, could not be told apart and were dropped. In a later analysis, a missense DCLRE1C variant was linked to TCR beta V- and J-gene trimming. When analyzed later, the rates of TCR association showed variation by HLA locus, with DRB1 the most and HLA-C the fewest.

The germline V gene encodes CDR1 LNHDA and CDR2 SQIVND (reference sequence). The CDR3 has 12 residues. V gave up 8 bases and J gave up 2 bases, with 9 bases separating them. Concerning this clone itself: The antigen is undetermined.

Use of 60 Vbeta and 13 Jbeta primers characterized the PCR. The assay was immunoSEQ multiplex PCR, and TCRdb's table has in-frame clones only and misses some. The table includes 170,000 or so clones, roughly three quarters detected once. Sequencing used PBMCs. The sequence was collected from a woman aged 50 to 60 in good health and CMV-seropositive. The rearrangement links TRBV19 to TRBJ1-2; maybe TRBD1 (6 bases). The DNA for the CDR3 is TGTGCCAGTCGGGACAAGAACTATGGCTACACCTTC. This gives the protein CASRDKNYGYTF.